This TCR beta chain was sequenced for a study of blood T cell repertoires in COVID-19. Study at large: The analysed material was cDNA or gDNA that came from T cells, B-cell-depleted T cells, or PBMCs.

In the study's own analysis: By means of reference gene primer amplification, nucleated cell counts were estimated. Assay: immunoSEQ multiplex PCR; the TCRdb copy retains only in-frame clones and omits some. The V and J calls and the clone size are those of that table, but D and trimming were determined from the DNA. Of 250,000 to 350,000 clones listed, around 90% are singletons. The cohort comprised adults aged about 18 to 90 years residing in some 24 US areas. Clinical history as reported by participants underpinned cohort assignment. In this sample, this clone turned up once. The sample consisted of PBMCs or T cells enriched from blood (not recorded which). The clonotype comes from a woman under 30 with acute COVID-19.

The CDR3 DNA sequence: TGTGCCAGTAGTCTGTCCAGGGGGACTGAAGCTTTCTTT. It is translated as CASSLSRGTEAFF. The chain links TRBV19 to TRBJ1-1; 7 nucleotides line up with TRBD1. Germline V gene lookup returns CDR1 LNHDA and CDR2 SQIVND (reference sequence). The V gene end was trimmed by 5 bases and the J gene end by 5 bases; junction bases not matched to a gene: 5. The CDR3 is 13 amino acids.